The 5 T cell receptor beta chains below come from one sample, sequenced in a study of patients and donors after allogeneic stem cell transplantation. TCRdb reanalysed the RT-PCR reads using MiXCR and keeps one entry per CDR3 protein. This sample has about 4,200 distinct CDR3 sequences, with roughly a sixth found just once. Sequenced material: blood, either unsorted or a sorted T cell fraction (not recorded which). The source of these receptors is a human donor who was either an allogeneic HSCT recipient or a stem cell or donor lymphocyte infusion donor (not recorded which). It is not recorded whose cells these are; they may come from a transplant donor.

This clonotype was detected only a few times. This sequence joins TRBV11-2 and TRBJ2-7; D ambiguous. This CDR3 comprises 14 residues. Trimming shortened V by 1 base and J by 3 bases, and 10 bases separated the two germline ends. The germline CDR1 and CDR2 sequences are SGHAT and FQNNGV. In DNA form, the CDR3 reads TGTGCCAGCAGCTTAGGTTCTAGAATCTACGAGCAGTACTTC. Residues: CASSLGSRIYEQYF.

This clonotype showed up many times. The chain links TRBV6-5 to TRBJ1-5, with D possibly being TRBD1 (5 bases). The CDR3 is 13 amino acids. V lost 6 bases to trimming and J lost 5 bases, with 11 bases between them. Germline CDR1 is MNHEY and CDR2 is SVGAGI. The chain's CDR3 is CASSSDRYQPQHF. The CDR3, as DNA: TGTGCCAGCAGCTCCGACAGATATCAGCCCCAGCATTTT.

This clonotype showed up just a few times. The chain uses TRBV7-2 and TRBJ1-5; D is ambiguous. V was cut by 7 bases and J by 3 bases, with 13 bases left in between. The CDR3 sequence is 14 residues long. CDR1 is SGHTA and CDR2 is FQGNSA in the germline V gene. CDR3 sequence (DNA): TGTGCCAGCACCCCTTATCAGTACAATCAGCCCCAGCATTTT. It translates to CASTPYQYNQPQHF.

This clonotype occurred many times. The chain employs TRBV10-3 and TRBJ1-2, with TRBD1 matching 8 bases. CDR1 ENHRY and CDR2 SYGVKD come from the germline V gene. The V gene end was trimmed by 3 bases and the J gene end by 1 base; junction bases not matched to a gene: 10. The CDR3 length is 17 residues. The CDR3 is CAISESDRVPFNYGYTF. The CDR3 DNA sequence: TGTGCCATCAGTGAATCGGACAGGGTTCCCTTTAACTATGGCTACACCTTC.

This clonotype was observed a few times. This chain links TRBV11-2 with TRBJ2-5; 12 bases match TRBD2. This CDR3 is 13 amino acids long. In germline, CDR1 is SGHAT, CDR2 FQNNGV. The CDR3 loop is CVRLAGDWETQYF. Written as DNA, the CDR3 is TGTGTCAGACTAGCGGGGGACTGGGAGACCCAGTACTTC.